These 10 T cell receptor beta chains were all obtained from the same sample, sequenced in a study of cytomegalovirus exposure and HLA in healthy donors. The PCR used 60 Vbeta and 13 Jbeta primers. TCRdb's copy holds only in-frame clones and misses some; the assay was immunoSEQ multiplex PCR. Found here are roughly 200,000 clones, roughly 90% of them singletons; the top ten hold approximately 1%. Sequenced input: PBMCs. These receptors were collected from a woman in her late teens or twenties in good health and CMV-seronegative.

The V gene is TRBV5-1, the J gene TRBJ2-3; 8 bases are shared with TRBD2. J gave up 6 bases and V 1 base, and 7 bases lay outside the gene matches. This CDR3 has 15 residues. Germline CDR1 is SGHRS and CDR2 is YFSETQ. CDR3 DNA sequence: TGCGCCAGCAGCTTGCGACGGGGGGGCGGTGATACGCAGTATTTT. Protein sequence: CASSLRRGGGDTQYF.

This chain links TRBV1 with TRBJ2-6; the table's D call of TRBD1 was not tested on the DNA. TRBV1 is tagged as a pseudogene. The CDR3 loop spans 19 amino acids. CDR3 bases: TGCACCAGCAGCTCCCTCCGTCTACAGGTTTGCTCTGGGGCCAACGTCCTGACTTTC. Protein sequence: CTSSSLRLQVCSGANVLTF.

The chain employs TRBV27 and TRBJ2-3; TRBD2 is a possible D gene (6 bases). Germline assignment: CDR1 MNHEY and CDR2 SMNVEV (reference sequence). Trimming took off 5 bases at V and 4 bases at J, with 13 bases between the two ends. The CDR3 is made up of 14 amino acids. This chain's CDR3 is CASSLGGSPDTQYF. CDR3 DNA sequence: TGTGCCAGCAGTCTTGGGGGGTCCCCAGATACGCAGTATTTT.

In this sample, this clone turned up once. The chain has TRBV7-2 and TRBJ1-2, with D possibly TRBD1 on 6 matching bases. CDR3 size: 15 residues. CDR1 SGHTA and CDR2 FQGNSA come from the germline V gene. Between the trimmed V and J ends, which lost 3 bases and 1 base, there was a span of 12 bases. CDR3 sequence reads: CASSFKGGYNYGYTF. CDR3 nucleotide sequence: TGTGCCAGCAGCTTTAAGGGGGGGTATAACTATGGCTACACCTTC.

This chain links TRBV4-1 with TRBJ2-1; the D gene is possibly TRBD2 (6 bases). Germline V gives CDR1 MGHRA, CDR2 YSYEKL. The CDR3 runs to 16 residues. Trimming removed 5 bases at V and 8 bases at J, with 22 bases between. The CDR3 sequence: CASSERGPGALDEQFF. CDR3 nucleotide sequence: TGCGCCAGCAGCGAAAGGGGCCCGGGAGCTCTGGATGAGCAGTTCTTC.

V gene TRBV7-9 combines with J gene TRBJ1-1; 10 bases match TRBD1. CDR3 size: 13 residues. Trimming took 8 bases from V and 6 from J; bases not matched to a gene: 6. Germline CDR1 reads SEHNR; CDR2 reads FQNEAQ (reference sequence). The CDR3 nucleotides read TGTGCCAGCCGGGACAGGGGTGAATCTGAAGCTTTCTTT. Translating it yields CASRDRGESEAFF.

The J gene is TRBJ1-5, the V gene TRBV4-3; 8 bases are a match to TRBD1. V lost 1 base and J lost 6; bases outside the gene matches: 8. CDR3 length equals 16 residues. Germline lookup yields CDR1 LGHNA and CDR2 YSLEER. The CDR3 loop reads CASSQGAFTGGQPQHF. The DNA of the CDR3 is TGCGCCAGCAGCCAAGGGGCGTTCACAGGGGGTCAGCCCCAGCATTTT.

This chain uses TRBV19 with TRBJ1-2, with D maybe TRBD1 (6 bases). V dropped 4 bases and J dropped 3 bases, with 12 bases sitting between them. Germline V CDR1 and CDR2: LNHDA, SQIVND (reference sequence). The CDR3 is 14 residues long. CDR3 sequence: CASSTPGQDYGYTF. The DNA for the CDR3 is TGTGCCAGTAGTACCCCGGGACAAGACTATGGCTACACCTTC.

The chain links TRBV6-5 to TRBJ1-1; D remains ambiguous. Germline assignment: CDR1 MNHEY and CDR2 SVGAGI. Trimming took off 0 bases at V and 7 bases at J, with 9 bases between the two ends. The CDR3 totals 13 residues. CDR3: CASSYSRVGEAFF. In DNA, the CDR3 is TGTGCCAGCAGTTACTCGCGTGTCGGTGAAGCTTTCTTT.

The chain is built from TRBV6-5 and TRBJ2-7; 8 nucleotides line up with TRBD1. CDR3 size: 15 residues. V gave up 0 bases and J gave up 3 bases; unmatched junction bases: 4. CDR1 is MNHEY and CDR2 is SVGAGI in the germline V gene. This CDR3 is CASSYSTTGVYEQYF. CDR3 coding DNA: TGTGCCAGCAGTTACTCGACGACAGGGGTCTACGAGCAGTACTTC.